Each of the 17 T cell receptor beta chains below was sequenced from the same sample in a study of T cells in Graves' hyperthyroidism and ophthalmopathy. Using RNA transcripts as the source, TCR beta CDR3 regions were amplified. RT-PCR in the first round (using the HTBI primer set) targeted the TCR CDR3. Via MiXCR, TCRdb re-called the multiplex PCR reads, giving one row per CDR3 protein. The table records roughly 170,000 distinct CDR3 sequences, about 15% of them present only once. Sequences were obtained from blood. All receptors derive from a woman in her forties or fifties with Graves' hyperthyroidism.

This clonotype was seen many times. The rearrangement uses TRBV24-1 and TRBJ1-5; D uncertain. The CDR3 runs 13 residues. Trimming left V 3 bases short and J 3 bases short, with 5 bases between. CDR1 and CDR2 (germline): KGHDR, SFDVKD. The CDR3 loop is CATSDTFNQPQHF. In nucleotides, the CDR3 is TGTGCCACCAGTGATACCTTCAATCAGCCCCAGCATTTT.

V usage is TRBV7-2 and J usage is TRBJ2-2, with D maybe TRBD2 (6 bases). The germline V gene has CDR1 SGHTA and CDR2 FQGNSA. V was pared by 4 bases and J by 3 bases, with 12 bases between. The CDR3 runs 15 residues. The CDR3 loop reads CASSSRERYTGELFF. In nucleotides, the CDR3 is TGTGCCAGCAGCTCCCGGGAGAGGTACACCGGGGAGCTGTTTTTT.

This clonotype was recorded many times. The genes are TRBV27 and TRBJ2-7; D ambiguous. Germline V CDR1 and CDR2: MNHEY, SMNVEV (reference sequence). The V gene lost 8 bases and the J gene lost 0 bases, with 11 bases spanning the gap. The CDR3 contains 13 residues. For the CDR3, the DNA is TGTGCCAGCTCGACGGCCAGCTCCTACGAGCAGTACTTC. This codes for CASSTASSYEQYF.

This clonotype was detected a few times. This sequence joins TRBV14 and TRBJ2-7; D may be TRBD1 (6 bases). Germline assignment: CDR1 SGHDN and CDR2 FVKESK. The CDR3 length is 16 residues. Trimming pared 5 bases from V and 1 base from J, leaving 18 bases between. The CDR3 DNA reads TGTGCCAGCAGCGCCCTAGCAAAGGGGGTTTCCTACGAGCAGTACTTC. Translation: CASSALAKGVSYEQYF.

V gene TRBV28 combines with J gene TRBJ2-7; 10 bases line up with TRBD2. With V trimmed by 5 bases and J by 5 bases, 15 bases remained unmatched. This CDR3 contains 17 residues. Germline-derived CDR1 and CDR2 are MDHEN and SYDVKM. The CDR3 sequence is CASSPVWLAGEGHEQYF. The CDR3 DNA sequence: TGTGCCAGCAGTCCCGTCTGGCTAGCGGGAGAGGGACACGAGCAGTACTTC.

A word on this clonotype: This may be a read error: a much more frequent sequence differs by one nucleotide. The rearrangement links TRBV7-2 to TRBJ1-4, with D possibly TRBD1 on 5 matching bases. CDR3 length: 14 amino acids. Germline assignment: CDR1 SGHTA and CDR2 FQGNSA. The CDR3 is CAGRRQTVDEKPFF. The CDR3 DNA reads as TGTGCCGGCAGAAGACAGACGGTGGATGAAAAACCGTTTTTT.

This clonotype has a count of ten or more. The chain is built from TRBV20-1 and TRBJ1-1, with no clear D. Trimming left V 3 bases short and J 1 base short, with 12 bases between. The germline V gene has CDR1 DFQATT and CDR2 SNEGSKA (reference sequence). The CDR3 runs 14 residues. The CDR3 bases are TGCAGTGCTAGCTCACGACTGAAGAACACTGAAGCTTTCTTT. This translates into CSASSRLKNTEAFF.

This clonotype showed up many times. J is TRBJ1-1 and V is TRBV10-3; a possible D gene is TRBD1 (6 bases). This CDR3 is built from 14 residues. V was trimmed by 10 bases and J by 3 bases, leaving 18 bases between them. In germline, CDR1 is ENHRY, CDR2 SYGVKD. Written as DNA, the CDR3 is TGTGCCACGATGAAGGACAGCGGATACACTGAAGCTTTCTTT. Translated, it gives CATMKDSGYTEAFF.

V usage is TRBV11-3 and J usage is TRBJ2-7; 7 bases fit TRBD1. This CDR3 region has 15 residues. Trimming at V came to 2 bases and at J to 0 bases, leaving 4 bases not matched to a gene. The germline V gene encodes CDR1 SGHNT and CDR2 YENEEA. CDR3 in DNA: TGTGCCAGCAGCTTATCCGGGACAGTCTCCTACGAGCAGTACTTC. Translated: CASSLSGTVSYEQYF.

In nucleotides, the CDR3 is TGTGCCAGCAGCCTCATTCAGGGGGCCACTGAAGCTTTCTTT. The encoded protein is CASSLIQGATEAFF. V is TRBV7-2 and J is TRBJ1-1; 8 bases map to TRBD1. V gave up 5 bases and J gave up 4 bases; unmatched junction bases: 6. Germline V gene data show CDR1 as SGHTA and CDR2 as FQGNSA. This CDR3 region has 14 residues.

This clonotype was detected many times. The chain employs TRBV7-8 and TRBJ2-5; no firm D call. V dropped 0 bases and J dropped 5 bases, with 10 bases sitting between them. The germline CDR1 and CDR2 sequences are SGHVS and FQNEAQ. The CDR3 is 14 residues long. The CDR3 loop reads CASSLAPPMETQYF. In nucleotides, the CDR3 is TGTGCCAGCAGCTTAGCGCCCCCGATGGAGACCCAGTACTTC.

The chain combines TRBV4-1 with TRBJ2-7; D ambiguous. Germline V lookup: CDR1 MGHRA, CDR2 YSYEKL. Trimming cost V 2 bases and J 2 bases, with 10 bases left between them. CDR3 length equals 14 residues. The CDR3 DNA reads as TGCGCCAGCAGCCAAAGTGGCAGCCCCTACGAGCAGTACTTC. This encodes CASSQSGSPYEQYF.

The DNA of the CDR3 is TGTGCCAGCAGTTCGGGCGCAACGAGTGGCTACACCTTC. This translates into CASSSGATSGYTF. V and J are TRBV6-5 and TRBJ1-2; D remains unclear. Germline-derived CDR1 and CDR2 are MNHEY and SVGAGI. The CDR3 spans 13 residues. V lost 4 bases, J lost 7 bases, and 13 bases lay in between.

This clonotype was observed many times. The chain carries TRBV20-1 and TRBJ1-1; no clear D gene. The V and J ends lost 4 bases and 1 base respectively, with 16 bases between them. The CDR3 length is 15 residues. Germline loops: CDR1 DFQATT, CDR2 SNEGSKA (reference sequence). This CDR3 reads CSATAVDWANTEAFF. Written as DNA, the CDR3 is TGCAGTGCTACCGCCGTGGACTGGGCGAACACTGAAGCTTTCTTT.

This clonotype was seen only a few times. A read error may explain this, as a much larger clone is one base away. J is TRBJ1-1 and V is TRBV27; possibly TRBD1 for D (5 bases). With 6 bases removed from V and 6 bases from J, the gap between germline ends came to 14 bases. Germline V CDR1 and CDR2: MNHEY, SMNVEV (reference sequence). The CDR3 sequence is 13 residues long. The CDR3 DNA reads as TGTGCCAGCAGCTGGATGCTGGGGGCTGAAGCTTTCTTT. Protein product: CASSWMLGAEAFF.

This clonotype was counted many times. The chain links TRBV2 to TRBJ2-1; D possibly matches TRBD1 or TRBD2 (5 bases each). Germline V gene lookup returns CDR1 SNHLY and CDR2 FYNNEI. The CDR3 is 15 amino acids. V was cut by 7 bases and J by 5 bases, with 18 bases left in between. The DNA for the CDR3 is TGTGCCAGCAATCAACCTTCCGGGACCGACAATGAGCAGTTCTTC. Translating it yields CASNQPSGTDNEQFF.

In DNA, the CDR3 is TGTGCCAGCAGTTTAATGGGCCCCGGGACCGAGCAGTACTTC. This translates into CASSLMGPGTEQYF. This rearrangement joins TRBV27 to TRBJ2-7, with D perhaps being TRBD1 or TRBD2 (5 bases each). The V and J ends lost 2 bases and 6 bases respectively, with 14 bases between them. The CDR3 is 14 residues long. Germline V gene sequence: CDR1 MNHEY, CDR2 SMNVEV (reference sequence).